The text below deals with one TCR beta chain. As yet, its antigen is unknown. The data are from a study of OX40 agonist ivuxolimab in advanced cancers. Findings and caveats of the study: Averaging showed that CD8+ T cells had more expanded clones than CD4+ did. Certain nonresponders likewise exhibited a low normalized T-cell clonal expansion. At 0.1 to 3.0 mg/kg, CD4+ and CD8+ blood T cells expanded clonally by week 6.

Produced via immunoSEQ multiplex PCR; TCRdb's table is partial and in-frame only. Among some 140,000 clones listed, about 93% were seen once. This receptor was taken from an adult with an advanced solid tumor such as melanoma, head and neck, liver or kidney cancer. This specimen was CD4+ or CD8+ T cells sorted from blood, taken in a trial of the OX40 agonist ivuxolimab.

The CDR3 DNA reads as TGTGCCAGCAGCTTAGTCAGTCAGCCCCAGCATTTT. Translation: CASSLVSQPQHF. This rearrangement joins TRBV7-2 to TRBJ1-5; D gene ambiguous. Germline V lookup: CDR1 SGHTA, CDR2 FQGNSA. This CDR3 is 12 amino acids long. V was clipped by 1 base and J by 6 bases, with 4 bases between them.